A selection of T cell receptor beta chains follows, all from one sample in a study of T-cell reconstitution after alpha-beta-depleted transplantation in children. TCRdb re-called the PCR reads with MiXCR, one entry per CDR3 protein. The sample includes about 500,000 distinct CDR3 sequences, 30% to 35% of them seen just once. The sample in question was PBMCs from the stem cell graft donor, obtained from the stem cell graft. The receptors were sampled from a human donor who donated a stem cell graft to a child with aplastic anemia. Both conserved end residues are part of each CDR3. A D gene is named only where the DNA matches it firmly. A row's size may be missing; if present it is once, few, many or a size class.

D	size	V	J	length	CDR3	DNA
.	.	TRBV6-1	TRBJ2-4	18	CASTSKGQGLRAKNIQYF	TGTGCCAGCACCTCAAAAGGCCAGGGTCTGCGGGCCAAAAACATTCAGTACTTC
.	few	TRBV7-2	TRBJ1-3	16	CASSSGVRGTGNTIYF	TGTGCCAGCAGCTCGGGAGTAAGGGGTACGGGAAACACCATATATTTT
TRBD1	few	TRBV20-1	TRBJ2-7	14	CSAGTGNTADEQYF	TGCAGTGCTGGGACAGGGAATACGGCGGACGAGCAGTACTTC
.	.	TRBV4-1	TRBJ2-5	15	CASSQLTDKQETQYF	TGCGCCAGCAGCCAATTGACAGATAAGCAAGAGACCCAGTACTTC
.	.	TRBV28	TRBJ2-3	14	CATSLASGADTQYF	TGTGCCACCTCTTTAGCGAGTGGTGCAGATACGCAGTATTTT
TRBD1	few	TRBV29-1	TRBJ1-1	13	CSVEGQGVTEAFF	TGCAGCGTTGAAGGGCAGGGGGTCACTGAAGCTTTCTTT
TRBD2	few	TRBV6-5	TRBJ2-2	18	CASSYSGTSGRHTGELFF	TGTGCCAGCAGTTACTCAGGGACTAGCGGGAGACACACCGGGGAGCTGTTTTTT
.	.	TRBV20-1	TRBJ1-1	16	CSARRGERGGATEAFF	TGCAGTGCTAGAAGGGGGGAGAGGGGGGGTGCCACTGAAGCTTTCTTT
TRBD2	.	TRBV9	TRBJ2-1	10	CASLGRALFF	TGTGCCAGTCTCGGGAGGGCTCTTTTCTTC
.	few	TRBV12-3/TRBV12-4	TRBJ2-7	15	CASSSTDIGLYEQYF	TGTGCCAGCAGTTCTACGGACATCGGATTATACGAGCAGTACTTC
TRBD2	few	TRBV29-1	TRBJ2-3	15	CSVEGSGGRTDTQYF	TGCAGCGTTGAAGGTTCGGGGGGAAGGACAGATACGCAGTATTTT